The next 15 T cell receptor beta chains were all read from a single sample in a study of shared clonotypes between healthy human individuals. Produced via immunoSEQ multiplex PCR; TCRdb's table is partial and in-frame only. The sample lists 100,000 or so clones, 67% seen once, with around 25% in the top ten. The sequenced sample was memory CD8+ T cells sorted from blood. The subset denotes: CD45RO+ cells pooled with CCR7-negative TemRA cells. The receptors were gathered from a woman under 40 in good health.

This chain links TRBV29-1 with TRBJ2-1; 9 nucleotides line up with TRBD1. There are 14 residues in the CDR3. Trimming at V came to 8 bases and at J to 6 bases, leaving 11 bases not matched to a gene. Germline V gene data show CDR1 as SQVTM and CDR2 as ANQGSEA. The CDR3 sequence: CSTTGTGRLNEQFF. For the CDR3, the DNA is TGCAGCACCACCGGGACAGGGCGGCTCAATGAGCAGTTCTTC.

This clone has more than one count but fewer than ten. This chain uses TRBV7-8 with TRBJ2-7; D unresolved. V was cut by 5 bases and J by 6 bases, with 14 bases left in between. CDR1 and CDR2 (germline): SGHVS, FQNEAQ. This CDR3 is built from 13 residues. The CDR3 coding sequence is TGTGCCAGCAGCCCCTTGGTGATGGGCGAGCAGTACTTC. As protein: CASSPLVMGEQYF. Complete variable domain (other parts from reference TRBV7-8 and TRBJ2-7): GAGVSQSPRYKVAKRGQDVALRCDPISGHVSLFWYQQALGQGPEFLTYFQNEAQLDKSGLPSDRFFAERPEGSVSTLKIQRTQQEDSAVYLCASSPLVMGEQYFGPGTRLTVT.

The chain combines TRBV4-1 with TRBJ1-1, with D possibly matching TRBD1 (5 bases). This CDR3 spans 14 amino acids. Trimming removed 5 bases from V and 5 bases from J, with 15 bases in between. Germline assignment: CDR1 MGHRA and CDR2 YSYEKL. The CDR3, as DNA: TGCGCCAGCAGCTCGGGATGGGGGTTTACTGAAGCTTTCTTT. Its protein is CASSSGWGFTEAFF.

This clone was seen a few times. Written as DNA, the CDR3 is TGTGCCACCAGCAGAGGGGCCGAGAACACAGATACGCAGTATTTT. Translating it yields CATSRGAENTDTQYF. This sequence joins TRBV15 and TRBJ2-3; no clear D gene. Germline values: CDR1 LNHNV, CDR2 YYDKDF (reference sequence). This CDR3 contains 15 residues. The V end lost 1 base, the J end lost 2 bases, and 10 bases lay between the germline ends.

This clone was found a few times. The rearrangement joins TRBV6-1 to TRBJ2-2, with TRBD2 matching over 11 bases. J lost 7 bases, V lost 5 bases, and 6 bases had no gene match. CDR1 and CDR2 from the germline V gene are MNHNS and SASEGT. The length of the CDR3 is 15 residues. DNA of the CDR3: TGTGCCAGCAGTTCCACTAGCGGGAGCGGCGGGGAGCTGTTTTTT. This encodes CASSSTSGSGGELFF.

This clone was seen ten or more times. This CDR3 is CSVSPMEGTEAFF. The DNA for the CDR3 is TGCAGCGTTTCCCCGATGGAGGGGACTGAAGCTTTCTTT. The rearrangement links TRBV29-1 to TRBJ1-1, with D possibly being TRBD1 (5 bases). The V gene lost 5 bases and the J gene lost 5 bases, with 15 bases spanning the gap. The CDR3 has 13 amino acids. Germline loops: CDR1 SQVTM, CDR2 ANQGSEA.

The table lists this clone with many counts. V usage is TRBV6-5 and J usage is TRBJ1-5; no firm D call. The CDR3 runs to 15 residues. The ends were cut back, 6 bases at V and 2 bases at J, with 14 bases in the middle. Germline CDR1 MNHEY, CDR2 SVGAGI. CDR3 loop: CASSSDIEGNQPQHF. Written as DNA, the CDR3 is TGTGCCAGCAGCTCAGACATCGAGGGCAATCAGCCCCAGCATTTT.

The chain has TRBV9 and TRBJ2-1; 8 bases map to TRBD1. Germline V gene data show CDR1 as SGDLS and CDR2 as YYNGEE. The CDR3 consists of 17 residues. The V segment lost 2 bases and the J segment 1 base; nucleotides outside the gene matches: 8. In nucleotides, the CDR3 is TGTGCCAGCAGCGTCGGTTCTCGGACAGGGTCCTACAATGAGCAGTTCTTC. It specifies CASSVGSRTGSYNEQFF.

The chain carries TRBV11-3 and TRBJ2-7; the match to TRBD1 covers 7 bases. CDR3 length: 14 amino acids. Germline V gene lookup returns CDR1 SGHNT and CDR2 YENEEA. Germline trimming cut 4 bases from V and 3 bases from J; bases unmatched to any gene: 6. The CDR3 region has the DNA TGTGCCAGCAGCTGGGGACGGACAGGCTACGAGCAGTACTTC. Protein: CASSWGRTGYEQYF.

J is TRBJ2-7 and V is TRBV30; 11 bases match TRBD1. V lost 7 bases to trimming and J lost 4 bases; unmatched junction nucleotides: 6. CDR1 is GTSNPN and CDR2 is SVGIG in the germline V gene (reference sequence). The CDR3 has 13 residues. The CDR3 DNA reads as TGTGCCTACAGGACAGGGGGCGCTTACGAGCAGTACTTC. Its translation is CAYRTGGAYEQYF.

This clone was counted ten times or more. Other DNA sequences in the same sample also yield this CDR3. CDR3 DNA sequence: TGTGCCAGCCGTCTCGCGGGGGGCGGCAATCAGCCCCAGCATTTT. It codes for CASRLAGGGNQPQHF. The chain recombines TRBV2 with TRBJ1-5; a possible D gene is TRBD1 (6 bases). The CDR3 loop spans 15 amino acids. Germline V gene sequence: CDR1 SNHLY, CDR2 FYNNEI. The V and J ends lost 8 bases and 2 bases respectively, with 16 bases between them.

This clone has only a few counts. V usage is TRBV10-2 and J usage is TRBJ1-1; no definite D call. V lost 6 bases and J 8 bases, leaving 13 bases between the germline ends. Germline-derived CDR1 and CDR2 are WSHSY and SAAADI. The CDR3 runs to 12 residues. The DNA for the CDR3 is TGCGCCAGCAGAAGCGACCGGGCCGAAGCTTTCTTT. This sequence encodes CASRSDRAEAFF.

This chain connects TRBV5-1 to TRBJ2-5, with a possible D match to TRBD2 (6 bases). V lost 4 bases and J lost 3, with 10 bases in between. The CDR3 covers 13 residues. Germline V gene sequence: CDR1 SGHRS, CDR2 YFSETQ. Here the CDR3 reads CASSRWEEETQYF. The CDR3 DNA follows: TGCGCCAGCAGCAGGTGGGAGGAAGAGACCCAGTACTTC.

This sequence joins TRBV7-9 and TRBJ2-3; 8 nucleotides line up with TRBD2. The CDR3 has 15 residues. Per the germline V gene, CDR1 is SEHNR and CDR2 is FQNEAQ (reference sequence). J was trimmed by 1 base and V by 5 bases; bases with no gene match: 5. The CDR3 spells CASSPAGVRTDTQYF. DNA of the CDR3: TGTGCCAGCAGCCCAGCGGGAGTTCGCACAGATACGCAGTATTTT. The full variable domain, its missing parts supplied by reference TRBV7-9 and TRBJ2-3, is DTGVSQNPRHKITKRGQNVTFRCDPISEHNRLYWYRQTLGQGPEFLTYFQNEAQLEKSRLLSDRFSAERPKGSFSTLEIQRTEQGDSAMYLCASSPAGVRTDTQYFGPGTRLTVL.

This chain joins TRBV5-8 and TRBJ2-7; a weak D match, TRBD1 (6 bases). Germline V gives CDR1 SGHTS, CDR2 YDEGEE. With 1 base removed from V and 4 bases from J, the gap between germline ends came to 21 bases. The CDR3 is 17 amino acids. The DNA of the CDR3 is TGTGCCAGCAGCTTGTTCGTGTTGGAAGGACAGACATACGAGCAGTACTTC. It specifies CASSLFVLEGQTYEQYF.